This record concerns one T cell receptor beta chain sequence. This sample is part of a study of T cells in Graves' hyperthyroidism and ophthalmopathy. RNA transcripts gave rise to amplified TCR beta CDR3 regions. HTBI primers drove first-round RT-PCR of the TCR CDR3. MiXCR was run by TCRdb on the multiplex PCR reads, yielding one entry per CDR3 protein. The sample yields over 350,000 distinct CDR3 sequences, 18% seen once. The germline CDR1 and CDR2 sequences are SQVTM and ANQGSEA. V dropped 8 bases and J dropped 8 bases, with 22 bases sitting between them. This CDR3 has 13 amino acids. The chain joins TRBV29-1 to TRBJ2-7; the D gene is possibly TRBD2 (7 bases). This TCR came from a man aged 18 to 35 with Graves' ophthalmopathy. The source material was blood. The CDR3 DNA follows: TGCAGCCTTCCCCGTCGGGGGGCCCCTCAGCAGTACTTC. Protein sequence: CSLPRRGAPQQYF.